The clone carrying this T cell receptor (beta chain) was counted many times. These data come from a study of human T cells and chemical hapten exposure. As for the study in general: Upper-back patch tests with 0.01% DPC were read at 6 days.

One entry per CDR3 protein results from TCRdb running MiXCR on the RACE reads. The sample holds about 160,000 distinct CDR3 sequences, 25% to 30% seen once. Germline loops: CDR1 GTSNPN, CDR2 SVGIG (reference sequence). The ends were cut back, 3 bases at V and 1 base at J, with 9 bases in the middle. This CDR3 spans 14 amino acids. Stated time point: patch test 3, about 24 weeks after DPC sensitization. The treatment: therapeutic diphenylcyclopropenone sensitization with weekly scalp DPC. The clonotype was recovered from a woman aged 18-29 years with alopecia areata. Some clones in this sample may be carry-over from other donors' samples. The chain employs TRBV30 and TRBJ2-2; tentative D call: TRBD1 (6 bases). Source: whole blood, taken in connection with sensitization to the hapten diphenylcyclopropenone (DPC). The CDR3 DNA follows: TGTGCCTGGAGGAGGGGGATGAACACCGGGGAGCTGTTTTTT. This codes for CAWRRGMNTGELFF.